The 8 T cell receptor beta chains below were found in one sample sequenced in a study of patients and donors after allogeneic stem cell transplantation. TCRdb reanalysed the RT-PCR reads using MiXCR and keeps one entry per CDR3 protein. The data show 400,000 to 450,000 distinct CDR3 sequences, more than 15% seen once. The sample comprised blood, either unsorted or a sorted T cell fraction (not recorded which). These receptors originate from a human donor who was either an allogeneic HSCT recipient or a stem cell or donor lymphocyte infusion donor (not recorded which). It is not recorded whose cells these are; they may come from a transplant donor.

J is TRBJ2-3 and V is TRBV5-1; D is perhaps TRBD1 or TRBD2 (6 bases each). Trimming removed 6 bases from V and 2 bases from J, with 13 bases in between. CDR1 SGHRS and CDR2 YFSETQ come from the germline V gene. The CDR3 runs 14 residues. The CDR3 DNA is TGCGCCAGCAAGGGGGGTTTCCCCACAGATACGCAGTATTTT. Its protein is CASKGGFPTDTQYF. The variable domain in full, with the rest retrieved from reference TRBV5-1 and TRBJ2-3, is KAGVTQTPRYLIKTRGQQVTLSCSPISGHRSVSWYQQTPGQGLQFLFEYFSETQRNKGNFPGRFSGRQFSNSRSEMNVSTLELGDSALYLCASKGGFPTDTQYFGPGTRLTVL.

The genes are TRBV4-1 and TRBJ2-2, with TRBD2 as a possible D gene (5 bases). Deletions cut 4 bases from V and 2 bases from J, with 17 bases between. This CDR3 region has 17 residues. CDR1 is MGHRA, CDR2 YSYEKL, per germline. DNA of the CDR3: TGCGCCAGCAGCCTCCACGCTAACGGACTTAACACCGGGGAGCTGTTTTTT. The encoded protein is CASSLHANGLNTGELFF.

In this sample, this clonotype turned up a few times. The V and J genes are TRBV7-6 and TRBJ2-3; possibly TRBD1 for D (6 bases). CDR1 and CDR2 (germline): SGHVS, FNYEAQ. Trimming left V 0 bases short and J 2 bases short, with 18 bases between. The CDR3 is made up of 18 amino acids. The CDR3 coding sequence is TGTGCCAGCAGCTTAGCGAGACTGGTCACAGGGTACACAGATACGCAGTATTTT. As protein: CASSLARLVTGYTDTQYF.

This clonotype was seen a handful of times. The V call is TRBV12-5, the J call TRBJ2-6; no clear D gene. The CDR3 has 14 residues. V lost 2 bases, J lost 6 bases, and 8 bases lay in between. The germline gives CDR1 LGHNT, CDR2 FRNRAP. This chain's CDR3 is CASGLMAPANVLTF. DNA of the CDR3: TGTGCTAGTGGTTTGATGGCCCCGGCCAACGTCCTGACTTTC.

This chain connects TRBV12-3 or TRBV12-4 to TRBJ1-1, with D tentatively TRBD1 (5 bases). V lost 7 bases, J lost 0 bases, and 21 bases lay in between. The CDR3 is 17 amino acids. CDR3 protein: CASTRPGTGTMNTEAFF. CDR3 in DNA: TGTGCCAGCACCCGGCCCGGGACCGGGACCATGAACACTGAAGCTTTCTTT.

V and J are TRBV7-8 and TRBJ2-1, with D perhaps TRBD2 (6 bases). Germline V gene sequence: CDR1 SGHVS, CDR2 FQNEAQ. Deletions cut 3 bases from V and 7 bases from J, with 16 bases between. The CDR3 consists of 15 residues. The CDR3 sequence: CASSFPRRAGNEQFF. CDR3 DNA sequence: TGTGCCAGCAGCTTTCCCAGGAGGGCGGGGAATGAGCAGTTCTTC.

This sequence joins TRBV30 and TRBJ2-7; D not certain. There are 13 residues in the CDR3. The germline V gene encodes CDR1 GTSNPN and CDR2 SVGIG (reference sequence). Trimming cost V 0 bases and J 0 bases, with 6 bases left between them. The CDR3 nucleotides are TGTGCCTGGAGTGTAAGGACCTCCTACGAGCAGTACTTC. Its translation: CAWSVRTSYEQYF.

The rearrangement uses TRBV9 and TRBJ2-7; TRBD1 is a possible D gene (6 bases). Germline V gene sequence: CDR1 SGDLS, CDR2 YYNGEE. The CDR3 totals 14 residues. Trimming removed 0 bases from V and 0 bases from J, with 7 bases in between. This CDR3 is CASSVGGPSYEQYF. The CDR3 nucleotides read TGTGCCAGCAGCGTAGGGGGGCCCTCCTACGAGCAGTACTTC.